What follows is one T cell receptor beta chain and its context. This sample was taken from a study of blood T cell repertoires in COVID-19. On the study more broadly: Acute and convalescent COVID-19 samples came from the United States, Italy and Spain. PBMCs, B-cell-depleted T cells, or T cells were the source of the cDNA or gDNA that made up the material.

Germline CDR1 reads SGHNT; CDR2 reads YYREEE (reference sequence). This CDR3 contains 17 residues. V shed 1 base and J shed 2 bases, with 13 bases lying between them. Authors' data handling: From reference gene primer amplification, estimates of nucleated cell counts were derived. TCRdb's copy holds only in-frame clones and misses some; the assay was immunoSEQ multiplex PCR. The V and J calls and clone size were taken over from that table, and D and trimming were inferred from the DNA. Found here are about 160,000 clones, roughly 90% of them singletons; the top ten hold more than 2%. The sample taken for sequencing was peripheral blood. This clonotype was obtained from a man younger than 35 with acute or convalescent COVID-19. The J gene is TRBJ2-6, the V gene TRBV5-4; D is perhaps TRBD2 (6 bases). CDR3 bases: TGTGCCAGCAGCTTGTTTAGAGGGGAGGCTGGGGCCAACGTCCTGACTTTC. It yields the protein CASSLFRGEAGANVLTF.